The T cell receptor beta chain described here comes from a study of metastatic and nonmetastatic thyroid tumors. About the research overall: The authors compared repertoires across blood and tumor or nodule tissue from malignant and benign thyroid patients.

None of the patients had undergone any treatment ahead of thyroid surgery. Original methodology: A papillary thyroid cancer distant-metastasis classifier was built from CDR3 differences across clinicopathological groups. MiXCR was used by TCRdb to re-call the PCR reads. The V and J calls here are based on TCRdb, not the publication. The repertoire holds tens of thousands of clones, with about 12% as singletons. This clone was seen ten or more times. Its antigen is currently unknown. Whole-study results and caveats: For both blood and tumor, malignant thyroid tumors reportedly showed significantly higher TCR beta diversity than benign nodules did.

Germline lookup yields CDR1 MNHEY and CDR2 SVGEGT. The CDR3 has 18 amino acids. Trimming shortened V by 2 bases and J by 2 bases, and 16 bases separated the two germline ends. The clonotype comes from a male donor with papillary thyroid cancer or a benign thyroid nodule (not recorded which). Some clones in this sample may be carry-over from other donors' samples. The specimen was blood. V is TRBV6-2 or TRBV6-3 and J is TRBJ2-6; D is perhaps TRBD2 (5 bases). CDR3 protein: CASSYRGLLIPGANVLTF. In DNA, the CDR3 is TGTGCCAGCAGTTACCGAGGGTTATTAATCCCTGGGGCCAACGTCCTGACTTTC.